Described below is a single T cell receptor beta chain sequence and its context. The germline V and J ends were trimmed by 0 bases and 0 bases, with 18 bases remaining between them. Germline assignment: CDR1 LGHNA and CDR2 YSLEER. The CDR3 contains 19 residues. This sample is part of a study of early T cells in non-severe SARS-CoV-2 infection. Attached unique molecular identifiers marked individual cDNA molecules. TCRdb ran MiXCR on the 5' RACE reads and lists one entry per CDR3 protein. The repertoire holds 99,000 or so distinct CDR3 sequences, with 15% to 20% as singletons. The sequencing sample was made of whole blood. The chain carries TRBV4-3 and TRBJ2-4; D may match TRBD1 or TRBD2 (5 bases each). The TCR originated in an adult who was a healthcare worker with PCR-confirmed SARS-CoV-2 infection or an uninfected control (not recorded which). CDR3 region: CASSQDGVLGTGAKNIQYF. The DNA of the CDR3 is TGCGCCAGCAGCCAAGATGGGGTTCTAGGGACCGGAGCCAAAAACATTCAGTACTTC.